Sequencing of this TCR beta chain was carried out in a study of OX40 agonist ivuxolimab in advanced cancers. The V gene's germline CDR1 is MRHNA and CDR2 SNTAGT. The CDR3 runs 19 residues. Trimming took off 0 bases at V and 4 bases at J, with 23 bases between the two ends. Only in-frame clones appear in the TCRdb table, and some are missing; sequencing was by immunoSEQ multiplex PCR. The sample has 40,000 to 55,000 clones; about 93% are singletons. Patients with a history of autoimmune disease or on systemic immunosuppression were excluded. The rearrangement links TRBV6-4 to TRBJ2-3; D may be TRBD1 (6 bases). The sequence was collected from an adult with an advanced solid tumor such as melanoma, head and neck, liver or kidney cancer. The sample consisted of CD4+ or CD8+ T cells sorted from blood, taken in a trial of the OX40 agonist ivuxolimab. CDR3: CASSDSCGDKESPPDTQYF. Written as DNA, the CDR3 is TGTGCCAGCAGTGACTCGTGTGGGGACAAAGAGTCCCCACCAGATACGCAGTATTTT.